Presented here are 5 T cell receptor beta chains from one specimen sequenced in a study of blood T cells in healthy people across ages. Combining a sample-barcoded 5' primer with a J-beta primer mix, a second PCR ran for about 7 to 11 cycles. One entry per CDR3 protein results from TCRdb running MiXCR on the 5' RACE reads. The table records 1.5 million or so distinct CDR3 sequences, roughly 40% of them present only once. Sequencing was performed on blood. The receptors here all came from a woman aged 18-29 years in good health.

The V call is TRBV16, the J call TRBJ1-2; TRBD1 is a possible D gene (5 bases). Trimming pared 0 bases from V and 6 bases from J, leaving 23 bases between. The CDR3 extends over 18 amino acids. The germline CDR1 and CDR2 sequences are KGHSY and FQNENV. This CDR3 is CASSQSPGAGRILDGYTF. As DNA, the CDR3 is TGTGCCAGCAGCCAATCCCCTGGTGCAGGGAGGATTCTGGATGGCTACACCTTC.

This chain links TRBV5-1 with TRBJ2-3; perhaps TRBD2 as D (5 bases). Germline V gene data show CDR1 as SGHRS and CDR2 as YFSETQ. This CDR3 comprises 14 residues. Trimming shortened V by 7 bases and J by 4 bases, and 16 bases separated the two germline ends. The CDR3 coding sequence is TGCGCCAGCTCCGCGGAGGTGGCAGCAGATACGCAGTATTTT. It translates to CASSAEVAADTQYF.

This chain connects TRBV7-9 to TRBJ2-3; 9 bases are a match to TRBD2. Germline V lookup: CDR1 SEHNR, CDR2 FQNEAQ (reference sequence). The CDR3 is 15 amino acids. Germline trimming cut 11 bases from V and 2 bases from J; bases unmatched to any gene: 11. The CDR3 nucleotides are TGTGCCGCAGCCCTAGCGGGGCGTGACACAGATACGCAGTATTTT. It is translated as CAAALAGRDTDTQYF. The variable domain in full, completed from reference TRBV7-9 and TRBJ2-3, reads DTGVSQNPRHKITKRGQNVTFRCDPISEHNRLYWYRQTLGQGPEFLTYFQNEAQLEKSRLLSDRFSAERPKGSFSTLEIQRTEQGDSAMYLCAAALAGRDTDTQYFGPGTRLTVL.

This clonotype came up a few times. In DNA, the CDR3 is TGCGCCAGCAGCTTTTCAGGAACCCCAGATGAACCCCAGCATTTT. Its protein product is CASSFSGTPDEPQHF. J is TRBJ1-5 and V is TRBV5-1; no reliable D call. V lost 2 bases, J lost 10 bases, and 19 bases lay in between. Germline CDR1 reads SGHRS; CDR2 reads YFSETQ. The CDR3 spans 15 residues.

The rearrangement uses TRBV7-8 and TRBJ1-1, with D possibly matching TRBD1 (5 bases). Deletions cut 1 base from V and 3 bases from J, with 9 bases between. The CDR3 is 14 amino acids. In germline, CDR1 is SGHVS, CDR2 FQNEAQ. CDR3 DNA: TGTGCCAGCAGCTTAGGCCGGGGCTACACTGAAGCTTTCTTT. It yields the protein CASSLGRGYTEAFF.